This TCR beta chain was found in a study of cytomegalovirus exposure and HLA in healthy donors. Background on the study: Genotyping showed roughly 83% of 398 donors falling in the Caucasian-associated ancestry cluster. Study outcomes and limitations: The presence/absence work took it that sequencing depth was about the same across donors. With high specificity and sensitivity, the classifier reportedly diagnosed cytomegalovirus status. An analysis was carried out at a later point. It showed that HLA-associated TCR beta chains were more clonally expanded than equally common non-associated chains.

This clone showed up just once. Its cognate antigen is unknown. The same CDR3 can be traced to other DNA sequences in this sample. The PCR was carried out with 60 Vbeta primers and 13 Jbeta primers. The repertoire was sequenced with immunoSEQ multiplex PCR; TCRdb's copy has only in-frame clones and lacks some. The profile covers about 150,000 clones, with more than 70% appearing a single time and around 3% taken by the ten largest. V shed 5 bases, J shed 5 bases, and the junction held 5 bases outside the gene matches. Per the germline V gene, CDR1 is SGHTA and CDR2 is FQGTGA. The CDR3 extends over 15 amino acids.

This chain links TRBV7-3 with TRBJ2-7; 14 nucleotides agree with TRBD2. The TCR was taken from a male donor in good health and CMV-seronegative. The sample comprised PBMCs. The CDR3 here is CASSPGTSGSNEQYF. Here the CDR3 DNA reads TGTGCCAGCAGCCCTGGGACTAGCGGGAGCAACGAGCAGTACTTC.